This T cell receptor (beta chain) was obtained from a study of shared clonotypes between healthy human individuals. Study-wide results and caveats: Large sequencing depth failed to make sorted-subset sequencing complete, rarefaction showed. It was only blood that was sampled, and tissue repertoires likely differ.

Each replicate PCR on the sorted subsets used about 0.2 ug DNA (around 30,000 T cell genomes). Data came from immunoSEQ multiplex PCR; TCRdb stores just in-frame clones and leaves some out. The data contain some 2,000,000 clones, 90% to 95% of them singletons. With regard to this clone: Its antigen is undetermined.

Sequencing was performed on naive CD4+ T cells sorted from blood. Regarding subset: CD45RA+ positively selected. The clonotype originates from a man younger than 30 in good health.

The CDR3 region is CASSFTPGQPTYEQYF. CDR3 DNA: TGTGCCAGCAGCTTTACCCCGGGACAGCCAACCTACGAGCAGTACTTC. The chain couples TRBV7-9 to TRBJ2-7; 7 bases align to TRBD1. This CDR3 spans 16 amino acids. The germline V gene encodes CDR1 SEHNR and CDR2 FQNEAQ (reference sequence). J was trimmed by 2 bases and V by 3 bases; bases with no gene match: 10. The whole variable domain, filled in from reference TRBV7-9 and TRBJ2-7, reads DTGVSQNPRHKITKRGQNVTFRCDPISEHNRLYWYRQTLGQGPEFLTYFQNEAQLEKSRLLSDRFSAERPKGSFSTLEIQRTEQGDSAMYLCASSFTPGQPTYEQYFGPGTRLTVT.